A selection of T cell receptor beta chains follows, all from one sample in a study of blood T cells in healthy people across ages. TCRdb re-analysed the 5' RACE reads in MiXCR, keeping a single row per CDR3 protein. The sample contains more than 550,000 distinct CDR3 sequences, 22% of which appear only once. What was sequenced was blood. The receptors were sampled from a man aged 70 or older in good health. Both conserved end residues are part of each CDR3. A D gene is named only where the DNA matches it firmly. Not all rows give a size; the values are once, few, many and, for expanded clones, a class.

j_gene | abundance | d_gene | v_gene | CDR3aa | CDR3nt
TRBJ2-5 | many | . | TRBV3-1 | CASSQNQETQYF | TGTGCCAGCAGCCAAAACCAAGAGACCCAGTACTTC
TRBJ1-5 | . | . | TRBV6-5 | CASKSRRDGNQPQHF | TGTGCCAGCAAGTCGAGGAGGGACGGTAATCAGCCCCAGCATTTT
TRBJ2-1 | few | . | TRBV5-1 | CASSLTPDSLAYNEQFF | TGCGCCAGCAGCTTGACCCCTGACAGCCTTGCCTACAATGAGCAGTTCTTC
TRBJ1-1 | . | . | TRBV28 | CASSFRTAKNTEAFF | TGTGCCAGCAGCTTTAGGACAGCTAAGAACACTGAAGCTTTCTTT
TRBJ2-3 | . | . | TRBV15 | CATSRDLGNSYTDTQYF | TGTGCCACCAGCAGAGATCTCGGAAACAGCTACACAGATACGCAGTATTTT
TRBJ2-3 | few | TRBD1 | TRBV13 | CASSLRQGATDTQYF | TGTGCCAGCAGCTTACGACAGGGGGCAACAGATACGCAGTATTTT
TRBJ1-3 | few | . | TRBV5-1 | CASSLGGSSSGNTIYF | TGCGCCAGCAGCTTAGGGGGTTCTAGCTCTGGAAACACCATATATTTT
TRBJ2-5 | few | . | TRBV29-1 | CSVAQGLKETQYF | TGCAGCGTTGCACAGGGTTTGAAAGAGACCCAGTACTTC
TRBJ1-2 | . | . | TRBV28 | CASLDIGYTF | TGTGCCAGCCTAGACATAGGCTACACCTTC
TRBJ1-2 | . | . | TRBV7-9 | CASSLKSSNYGYTF | TGTGCCAGCAGCTTAAAAAGTTCTAACTATGGCTACACCTTC
TRBJ1-3 | . | . | TRBV20-1 | CSARSDRSGNTIYF | TGCAGTGCTAGATCGGATCGCTCTGGAAACACCATATATTTT
TRBJ2-3 | few | TRBD1 | TRBV18 | CASSVKLGQISTDTQYF | TGTGCCAGCTCAGTAAAGTTGGGACAGATAAGCACAGATACGCAGTATTTT
TRBJ2-7 | few | TRBD1 | TRBV20-1 | CSARQGNDYEQYF | TGCAGTGCTCGACAGGGGAACGACTACGAGCAGTACTTC
TRBJ2-1 | few | TRBD1 | TRBV11-2 | CASSSSSGGYEQFF | TGTGCCAGCAGCTCGTCGTCAGGGGGCTATGAGCAGTTCTTC
TRBJ2-1 | . | . | TRBV5-1 | CASSLAGFSYNEQFF | TGCGCCAGCAGCTTGGCCGGCTTCTCCTACAATGAGCAGTTCTTC
TRBJ2-5 | few | . | TRBV3-1 | CASSQDRGGEQYF | TGTGCCAGCAGCCAAGATCGAGGTGGGGAGCAGTACTTC
TRBJ2-4 | . | . | TRBV12-5 | CARPGPAKNIQYF | TGTGCTAGACCAGGACCAGCCAAAAACATTCAGTACTTC
TRBJ2-7 | . | . | TRBV5-1 | CASSLGTSSDEQYF | TGCGCCAGCAGCTTAGGGACCTCTTCCGACGAGCAGTACTTC
TRBJ1-6 | . | . | TRBV5-5 | CASSFWDVNSPLHF | TGTGCCAGCAGCTTTTGGGACGTTAATTCACCCCTCCACTTT
TRBJ1-4 | many | . | TRBV25-1 | CASSPHSSTNEKLFF | TGTGCCAGCAGTCCCCACTCGTCAACTAATGAAAAACTGTTTTTT
TRBJ2-1 | many | TRBD2 | TRBV29-1 | CSVEELAGVDEQFF | TGCAGCGTTGAAGAACTAGCGGGAGTCGATGAGCAGTTCTTC
TRBJ2-1 | . | . | TRBV5-1 | CASSPLGDFSYNEQFF | TGCGCCAGCAGCCCCCTGGGGGACTTCTCCTACAATGAGCAGTTCTTC
TRBJ2-5 | . | . | TRBV28 | CASSLEEFQETQYF | TGTGCCAGCAGTTTAGAGGAATTTCAAGAGACCCAGTACTTC
TRBJ2-5 | . | . | TRBV20-1 | CSARAFTGPNQETQYF | TGCAGTGCTAGAGCCTTTACCGGACCGAACCAAGAGACCCAGTACTTC
TRBJ1-1 | few | . | TRBV10-3 | CAISESGRANTEAFF | TGTGCCATCAGTGAGTCGGGACGGGCGAACACTGAAGCTTTCTTT
TRBJ1-3 | few | . | TRBV28 | CASSLGRTPSGNTIYF | TGTGCCAGCAGTTTAGGCCGGACCCCCTCTGGAAACACCATATATTTT
TRBJ2-5 | once | . | TRBV7-2 | CASSLVVTRGNQETQYF | TGTGCCAGCAGCTTAGTGGTAACGAGAGGGAACCAAGAGACCCAGTACTTC
TRBJ1-5 | . | . | TRBV6-5 | CASREDRSSNQPQHF | TGTGCCAGCAGGGAAGACAGAAGTAGCAATCAGCCCCAGCATTTT
TRBJ2-4 | . | TRBD2 | TRBV15 | CATSRVAGRWENIQYF | TGTGCCACCAGCAGAGTAGCGGGTCGATGGGAAAACATTCAGTACTTC
TRBJ2-1 | many | TRBD2 | TRBV5-1 | CASWAGGSYNEQFF | TGCGCCAGCTGGGCGGGAGGCTCCTACAATGAGCAGTTCTTC
TRBJ2-1 | many | . | TRBV4-2 | CASSQDLAKAAVQFF | TGTGCCAGCAGCCAAGATTTGGCCAAGGCCGCGGTCCAGTTCTTC
TRBJ1-1 | few | . | TRBV20-1 | CSMDSPNTEAFF | TGCAGTATGGACAGTCCCAACACTGAAGCTTTCTTT
TRBJ1-4 | many | TRBD1 | TRBV14 | CASSTGANEKLFF | TGTGCCAGCAGCACAGGGGCTAATGAAAAACTGTTTTTT
TRBJ2-2 | . | . | TRBV20-1 | CSARGQGDTWNTGELFF | TGCAGTGCTAGAGGTCAAGGGGACACCTGGAACACCGGGGAGCTGTTTTTT
TRBJ1-2 | few | . | TRBV20-1 | CSARSLGGYGYTF | TGCAGTGCTAGATCACTGGGGGGATATGGCTACACCTTC
TRBJ2-1 | . | . | TRBV3-1 | CASSQESGAPEQFF | TGTGCCAGCAGCCAAGAATCTGGAGCCCCCGAGCAGTTCTTC
TRBJ2-1 | . | TRBD2 | TRBV6-2/TRBV6-3 | CASRTSGSTNEQFF | TGTGCCAGCAGGACTAGCGGGAGTACGAATGAGCAGTTCTTC
TRBJ2-1 | . | TRBD1 | TRBV6-5 | CASSPGTGEVNEQFF | TGTGCCAGCAGTCCCGGGACAGGGGAAGTTAATGAGCAGTTCTTC
TRBJ2-3 | many | . | TRBV5-5 | CASSLVPFTDTQYF | TGTGCCAGCAGCTTGGTACCCTTCACAGATACGCAGTATTTT
TRBJ2-5 | . | . | TRBV7-9 | CASSPGAVSRTQYF | TGTGCCAGCAGCCCAGGCGCGGTTTCAAGGACCCAGTACTTC
TRBJ2-4 | . | TRBD2 | TRBV19 | CASSPDLRGGIIQYF | TGTGCCAGTAGTCCCGACTTGCGGGGGGGAATCATTCAGTACTTC
TRBJ2-2 | few | . | TRBV13 | CASSAPWANTGELFF | TGTGCCAGCAGCGCCCCATGGGCGAACACCGGGGAGCTGTTTTTT
TRBJ1-2 | few | . | TRBV12-3/TRBV12-4 | CASSFTPYGYTF | TGTGCCAGCAGTTTCACCCCCTATGGCTACACCTTC
TRBJ2-4 | few | . | TRBV12-3/TRBV12-4 | CASSFAGTKNIQYF | TGTGCCAGCAGTTTCGCGGGAACCAAAAACATTCAGTACTTC
TRBJ1-4 | . | . | TRBV3-1 | CASSPYGGRANEKLFF | TGTGCCAGCAGCCCCTATGGCGGCAGGGCTAATGAAAAACTGTTTTTT
TRBJ1-5 | . | . | TRBV20-1 | CSARDINQPQHF | TGCAGTGCTAGAGATATAAATCAGCCCCAGCATTTT
TRBJ2-5 | . | . | TRBV5-1 | CASSTGGGETQYF | TGCGCCAGCAGTACCGGGGGCGGAGAGACCCAGTACTTC